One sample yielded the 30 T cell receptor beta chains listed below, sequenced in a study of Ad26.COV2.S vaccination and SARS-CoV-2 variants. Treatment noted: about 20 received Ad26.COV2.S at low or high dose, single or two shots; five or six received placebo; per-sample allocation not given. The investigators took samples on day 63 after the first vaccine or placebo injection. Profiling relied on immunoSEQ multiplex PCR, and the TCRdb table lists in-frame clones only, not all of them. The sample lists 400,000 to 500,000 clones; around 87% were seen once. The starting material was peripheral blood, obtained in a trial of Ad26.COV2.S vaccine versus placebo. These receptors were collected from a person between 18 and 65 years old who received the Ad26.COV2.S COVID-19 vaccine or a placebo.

In nucleotides, the CDR3 is TGCGCCAGCAGCCTCGGACAGGGCCCTAATGAAAAACTGTTTTTT. This encodes CASSLGQGPNEKLFF. This chain uses TRBV5-1 with TRBJ1-4, with TRBD1 matching over 8 bases. Germline loops: CDR1 SGHRS, CDR2 YFSETQ. Trimming took 4 bases from V and 3 from J; bases not matched to a gene: 5. The CDR3 consists of 15 residues.

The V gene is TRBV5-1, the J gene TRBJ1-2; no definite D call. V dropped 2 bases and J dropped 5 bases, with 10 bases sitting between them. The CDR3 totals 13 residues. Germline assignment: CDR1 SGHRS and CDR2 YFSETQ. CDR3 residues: CASSFARKYGYTF. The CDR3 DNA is TGCGCCAGCAGCTTTGCCAGGAAGTATGGCTACACCTTC.

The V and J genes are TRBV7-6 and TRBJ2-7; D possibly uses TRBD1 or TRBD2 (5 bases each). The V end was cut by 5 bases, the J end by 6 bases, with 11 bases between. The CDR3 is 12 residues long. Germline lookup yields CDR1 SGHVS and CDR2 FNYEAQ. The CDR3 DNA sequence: TGTGCCAGCAGCCCCTCGGGGCTCGAGCAGTACTTC. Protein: CASSPSGLEQYF.

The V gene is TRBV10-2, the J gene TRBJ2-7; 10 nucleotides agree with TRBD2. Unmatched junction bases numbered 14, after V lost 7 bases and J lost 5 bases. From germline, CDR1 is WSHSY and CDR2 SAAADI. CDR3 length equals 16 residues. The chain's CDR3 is CASMRGTSDSMDEQYF. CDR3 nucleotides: TGCGCCAGCATGAGGGGGACTAGCGACAGTATGGACGAGCAGTACTTC.

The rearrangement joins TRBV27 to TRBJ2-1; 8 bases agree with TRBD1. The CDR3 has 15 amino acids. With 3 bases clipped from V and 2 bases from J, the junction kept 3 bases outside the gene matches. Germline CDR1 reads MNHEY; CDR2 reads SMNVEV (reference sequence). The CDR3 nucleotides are TGTGCCAGCAGTTTGGGGACAGGCACCTACAATGAGCAGTTCTTC. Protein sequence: CASSLGTGTYNEQFF.

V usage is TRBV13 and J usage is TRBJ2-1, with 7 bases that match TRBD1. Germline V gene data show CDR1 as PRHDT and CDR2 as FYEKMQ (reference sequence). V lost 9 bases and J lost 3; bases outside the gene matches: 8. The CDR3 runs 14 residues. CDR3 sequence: CASVKWTGYNEQFF. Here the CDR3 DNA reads TGTGCCAGTGTCAAATGGACAGGCTACAATGAGCAGTTCTTC.

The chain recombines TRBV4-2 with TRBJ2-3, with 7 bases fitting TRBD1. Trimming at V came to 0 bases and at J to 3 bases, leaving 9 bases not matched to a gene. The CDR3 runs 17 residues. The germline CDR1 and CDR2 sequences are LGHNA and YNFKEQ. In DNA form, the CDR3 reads TGTGCCAGCAGCCAAGATTTAGGGGGCTTGTTGACAGATACGCAGTATTTT. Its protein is CASSQDLGGLLTDTQYF.

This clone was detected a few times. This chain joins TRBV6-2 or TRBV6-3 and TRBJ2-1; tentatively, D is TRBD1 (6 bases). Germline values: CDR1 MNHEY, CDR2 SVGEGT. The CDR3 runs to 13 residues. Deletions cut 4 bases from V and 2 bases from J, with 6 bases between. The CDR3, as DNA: TGTGCCAGCAGTTGGGACACCTACAATGAGCAGTTCTTC. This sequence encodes CASSWDTYNEQFF.

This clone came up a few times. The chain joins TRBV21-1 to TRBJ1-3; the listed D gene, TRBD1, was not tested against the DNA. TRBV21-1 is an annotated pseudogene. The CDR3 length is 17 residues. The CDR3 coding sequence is TGTGCCAGCAGCAAAGAAGGACAGGGCGACTCTGGAAACACCATATATTTT. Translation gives CASSKEGQGDSGNTIYF.

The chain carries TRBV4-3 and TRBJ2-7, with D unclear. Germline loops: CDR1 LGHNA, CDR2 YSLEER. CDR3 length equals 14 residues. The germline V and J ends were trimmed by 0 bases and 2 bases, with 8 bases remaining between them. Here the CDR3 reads CASSQDRTAYEQYF. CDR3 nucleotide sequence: TGCGCCAGCAGCCAAGATAGGACCGCCTACGAGCAGTACTTC.

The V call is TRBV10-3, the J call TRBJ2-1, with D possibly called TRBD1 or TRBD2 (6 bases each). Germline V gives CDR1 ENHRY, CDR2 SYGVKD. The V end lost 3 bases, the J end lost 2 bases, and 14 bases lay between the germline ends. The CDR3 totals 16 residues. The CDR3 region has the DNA TGTGCCATCAGTGAAGGGGGGCTTTCCCCCTACAATGAGCAGTTCTTC. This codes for CAISEGGLSPYNEQFF.

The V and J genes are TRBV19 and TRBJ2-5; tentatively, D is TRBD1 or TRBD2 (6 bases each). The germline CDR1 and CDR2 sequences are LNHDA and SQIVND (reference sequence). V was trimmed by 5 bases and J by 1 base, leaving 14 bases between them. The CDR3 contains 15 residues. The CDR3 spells CASSPGGGSQETQYF. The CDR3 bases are TGTGCCAGTAGTCCCGGGGGCGGGTCCCAAGAGACCCAGTACTTC.

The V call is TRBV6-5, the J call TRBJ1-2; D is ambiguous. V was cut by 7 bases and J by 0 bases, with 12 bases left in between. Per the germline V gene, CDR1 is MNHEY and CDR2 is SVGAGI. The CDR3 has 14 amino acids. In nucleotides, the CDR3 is TGTGCCAGCAATACACGGATCGCTAACTATGGCTACACCTTC. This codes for CASNTRIANYGYTF.

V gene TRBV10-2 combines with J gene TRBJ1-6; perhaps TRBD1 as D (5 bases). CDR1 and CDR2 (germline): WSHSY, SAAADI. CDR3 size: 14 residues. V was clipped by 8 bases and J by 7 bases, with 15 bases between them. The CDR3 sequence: CASGGGRGNSPLHF. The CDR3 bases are TGCGCCAGCGGTGGGGGACGGGGGAATTCACCCCTCCACTTT.

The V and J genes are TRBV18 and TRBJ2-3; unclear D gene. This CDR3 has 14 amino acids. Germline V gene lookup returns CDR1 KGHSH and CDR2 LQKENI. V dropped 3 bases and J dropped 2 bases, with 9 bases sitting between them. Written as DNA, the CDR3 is TGTGCCAGCTCACCTCTGGGGAACACAGATACGCAGTATTTT. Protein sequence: CASSPLGNTDTQYF.

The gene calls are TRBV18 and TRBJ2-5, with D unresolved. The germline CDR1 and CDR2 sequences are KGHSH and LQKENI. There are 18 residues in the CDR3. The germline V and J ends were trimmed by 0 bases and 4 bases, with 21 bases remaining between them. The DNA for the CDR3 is TGTGCCAGCTCACCACCGTCCAGCACGGCGATCGTTCGAGAGACCCAGTACTTC. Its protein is CASSPPSSTAIVRETQYF. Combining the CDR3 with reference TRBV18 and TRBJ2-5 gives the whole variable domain NAGVMQNPRHLVRRRGQEARLRCSPMKGHSHVYWYRQLPEEGLKFMVYLQKENIIDESGMPKERFSAEFPKEGPSILRIQQVVRGDSAAYFCASSPPSSTAIVRETQYFGPGTRLLVL.

The CDR3 bases are TGCAGCGCCCGGACAGGGGGGGCCTCTGGGGCCAACGTCCTGACTTTC. This encodes CSARTGGASGANVLTF. The chain is built from TRBV29-1 and TRBJ2-6; 10 bases align to TRBD1. V was pared by 7 bases and J by 0 bases, with 6 bases of the junction left unmatched. Per the germline V gene, CDR1 is SQVTM and CDR2 is ANQGSEA. CDR3 length equals 16 residues.

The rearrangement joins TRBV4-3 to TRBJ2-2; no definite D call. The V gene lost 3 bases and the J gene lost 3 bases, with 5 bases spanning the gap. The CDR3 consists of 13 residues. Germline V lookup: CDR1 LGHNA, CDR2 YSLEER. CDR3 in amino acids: CASSHPDTGELFF. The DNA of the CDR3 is TGCGCCAGCAGCCACCCGGACACCGGGGAGCTGTTTTTT.

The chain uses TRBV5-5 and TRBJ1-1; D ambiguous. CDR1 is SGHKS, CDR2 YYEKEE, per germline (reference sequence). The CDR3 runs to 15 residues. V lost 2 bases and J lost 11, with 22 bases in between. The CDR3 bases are TGTGCCAGCAGCTTAAACTTTTTACGGACCGATGGGGCTTTCTTT. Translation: CASSLNFLRTDGAFF.

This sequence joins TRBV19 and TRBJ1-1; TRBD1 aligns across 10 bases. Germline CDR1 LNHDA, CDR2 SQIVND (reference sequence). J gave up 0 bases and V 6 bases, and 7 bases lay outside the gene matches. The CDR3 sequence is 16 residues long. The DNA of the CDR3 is TGTGCCAGTAGAAACCGACAGGGGGCTGTGAACACTGAAGCTTTCTTT. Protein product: CASRNRQGAVNTEAFF. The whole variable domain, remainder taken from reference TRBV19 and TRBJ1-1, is DGGITQSPKYLFRKEGQNVTLSCEQNLNHDAMYWYRQDPGQGLRLIYYSQIVNDFQKGDIAEGYSVSREKKESFPLTVTSAQKNPTAFYLCASRNRQGAVNTEAFFGQGTRLTVV.

CDR3 bases: TGCGCCAGCAGCTTGGCCGGGCCGGCAAACACTGAAGCTTTCTTT. It translates to CASSLAGPANTEAFF. V and J are TRBV5-1 and TRBJ1-1; D gene unclear. Germline CDR1 and CDR2: SGHRS and YFSETQ. The CDR3 is made up of 15 amino acids. V shed 0 bases and J shed 2 bases, with 11 bases lying between them.

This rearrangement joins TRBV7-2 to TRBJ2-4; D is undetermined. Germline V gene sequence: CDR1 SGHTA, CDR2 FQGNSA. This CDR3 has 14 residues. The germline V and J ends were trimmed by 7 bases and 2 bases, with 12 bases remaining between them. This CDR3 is CASTPTGSKNIQYF. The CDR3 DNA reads TGTGCCAGCACCCCTACGGGCTCCAAAAACATTCAGTACTTC.

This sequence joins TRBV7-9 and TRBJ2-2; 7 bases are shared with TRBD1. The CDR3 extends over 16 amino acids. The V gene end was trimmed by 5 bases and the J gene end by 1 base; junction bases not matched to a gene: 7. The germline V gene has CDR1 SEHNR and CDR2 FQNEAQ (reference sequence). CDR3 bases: TGTGCCAGCAGCCCGGGACAGACTATGAACACCGGGGAGCTGTTTTTT. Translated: CASSPGQTMNTGELFF.

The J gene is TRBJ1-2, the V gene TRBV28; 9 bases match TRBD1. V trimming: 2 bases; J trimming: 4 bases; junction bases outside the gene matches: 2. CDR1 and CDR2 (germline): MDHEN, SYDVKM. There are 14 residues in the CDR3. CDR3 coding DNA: TGTGCCAGCAGTTTAAGGACAGGGGCCTATGGCTACACCTTC. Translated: CASSLRTGAYGYTF.

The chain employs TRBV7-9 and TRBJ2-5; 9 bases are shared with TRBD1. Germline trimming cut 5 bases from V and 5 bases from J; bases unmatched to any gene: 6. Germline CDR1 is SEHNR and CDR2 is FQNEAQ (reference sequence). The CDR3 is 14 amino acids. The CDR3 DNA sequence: TGTGCCAGCAGCGCCACAGGGGGCGGGGAGACCCAGTACTTC. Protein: CASSATGGGETQYF.

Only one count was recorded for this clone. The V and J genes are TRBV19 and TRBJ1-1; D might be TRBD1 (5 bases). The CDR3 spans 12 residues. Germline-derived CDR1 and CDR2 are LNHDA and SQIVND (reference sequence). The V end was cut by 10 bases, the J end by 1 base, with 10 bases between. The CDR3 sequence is CATKTGNTEAFF. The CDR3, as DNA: TGTGCCACTAAAACAGGGAACACTGAAGCTTTCTTT.

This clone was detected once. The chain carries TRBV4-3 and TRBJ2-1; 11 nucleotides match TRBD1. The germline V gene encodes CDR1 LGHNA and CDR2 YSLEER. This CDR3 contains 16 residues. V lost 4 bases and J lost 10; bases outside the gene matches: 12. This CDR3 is CASSPGSGTGGGEQFF. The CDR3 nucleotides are TGCGCCAGCAGCCCGGGATCAGGGACAGGGGGAGGGGAGCAGTTCTTC.

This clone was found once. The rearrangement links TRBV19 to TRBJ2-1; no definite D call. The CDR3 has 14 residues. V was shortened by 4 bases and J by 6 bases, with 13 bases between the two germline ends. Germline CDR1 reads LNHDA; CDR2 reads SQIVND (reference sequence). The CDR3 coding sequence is TGTGCCAGTAGTAGGGTATCGGTTGGCAATGAGCAGTTCTTC. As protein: CASSRVSVGNEQFF. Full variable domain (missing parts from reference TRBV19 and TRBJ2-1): DGGITQSPKYLFRKEGQNVTLSCEQNLNHDAMYWYRQDPGQGLRLIYYSQIVNDFQKGDIAEGYSVSREKKESFPLTVTSAQKNPTAFYLCASSRVSVGNEQFFGPGTRLTVL.

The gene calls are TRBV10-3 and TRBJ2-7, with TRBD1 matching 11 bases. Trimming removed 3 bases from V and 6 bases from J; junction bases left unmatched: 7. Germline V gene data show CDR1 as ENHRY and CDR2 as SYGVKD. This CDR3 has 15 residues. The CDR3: CAISDLGQGELEQYF. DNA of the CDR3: TGTGCCATCAGTGACTTGGGACAGGGGGAGCTCGAGCAGTACTTC.

CDR3 nucleotide sequence: TGCAGTGCTAGTTTAAGGCAGCCCGGGCTGGGGTCACCCCTCCACTTT. Protein sequence: CSASLRQPGLGSPLHF. V and J are TRBV20-1 and TRBJ1-6; D gene uncertain. The V gene lost 3 bases and the J gene lost 10 bases, with 22 bases spanning the gap. Germline assignment: CDR1 DFQATT and CDR2 SNEGSKA (reference sequence). The CDR3 consists of 16 residues.